This TCR beta chain was profiled in a study of pediatric ulcerative colitis. Study-wide findings and caveats: In rectum, acute severe colitis had expanded clones and less diversity.

Profiled with immunoSEQ multiplex PCR; TCRdb holds only in-frame clones, not every one. The profile shows about 5,800 clones, roughly nine tenths of them singletons. Controls: normal colonoscopy findings, no IBD within the following year. Blood was drawn at the time of colonoscopy. Concerning this clone itself: Its specificity is unknown.

The CDR3 runs to 13 residues. CDR1 is SGHTA, CDR2 FQGNSA, per germline. Deletions cut 5 bases from V and 9 bases from J, with 14 bases between. The sample comprised blood. The source of this sequence is a girl aged 10-17 years who was a control in a study of pediatric ulcerative colitis. The chain joins TRBV7-2 to TRBJ2-1; D may be TRBD1 (7 bases). The CDR3: CASSLSQGGEQFF. The CDR3 nucleotides read TGTGCCAGCAGCCTTTCTCAGGGGGGTGAGCAGTTCTTC.